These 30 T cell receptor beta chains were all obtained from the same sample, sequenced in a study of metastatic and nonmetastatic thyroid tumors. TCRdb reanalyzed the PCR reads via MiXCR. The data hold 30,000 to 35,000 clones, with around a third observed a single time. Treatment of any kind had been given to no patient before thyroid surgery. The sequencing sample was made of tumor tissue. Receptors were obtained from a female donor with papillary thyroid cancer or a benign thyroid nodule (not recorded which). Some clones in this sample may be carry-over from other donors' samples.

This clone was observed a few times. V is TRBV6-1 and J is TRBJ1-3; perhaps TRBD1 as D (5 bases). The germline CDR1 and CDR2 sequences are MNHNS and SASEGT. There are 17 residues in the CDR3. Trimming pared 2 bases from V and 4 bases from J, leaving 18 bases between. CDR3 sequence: CASSEIEGLAKGNTIYF. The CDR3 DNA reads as TGTGCCAGCAGTGAAATAGAGGGGCTAGCGAAGGGAAACACCATATATTTT.

The CDR3 sequence is CASSSNLQGNYGYTF. The CDR3 DNA reads TGTGCCAGCAGTTCAAACCTACAGGGCAACTATGGCTACACCTTC. The chain couples TRBV9 to TRBJ1-2; TRBD1 is a possible D gene (6 bases). Germline lookup yields CDR1 SGDLS and CDR2 YYNGEE. The CDR3 totals 15 residues. Between the trimmed V and J ends, which lost 5 bases and 2 bases, there was a span of 16 bases.

The CDR3 sequence is CASSSLGTSGRFTIVYEQYF. The CDR3 DNA is TGTGCCAGCAGCTCCCTCGGGACTAGCGGGAGGTTTACCATTGTCTACGAGCAGTACTTC. V is TRBV7-1 and J is TRBJ2-7; 15 positions match TRBD2. TRBV7-1 is marked as an open reading frame, function uncertain. Trimming at V came to 3 bases and at J to 3 bases, leaving 15 bases not matched to a gene. CDR3 length: 20 residues.

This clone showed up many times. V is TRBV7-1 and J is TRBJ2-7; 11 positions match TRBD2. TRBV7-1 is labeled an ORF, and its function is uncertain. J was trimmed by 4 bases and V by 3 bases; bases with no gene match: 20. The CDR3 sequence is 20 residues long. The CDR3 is CASSSGPWASGRPRLYEQYF. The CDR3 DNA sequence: TGTGCCAGCAGCTCGGGGCCTTGGGCTAGCGGGAGGCCCCGACTATACGAGCAGTACTTC.

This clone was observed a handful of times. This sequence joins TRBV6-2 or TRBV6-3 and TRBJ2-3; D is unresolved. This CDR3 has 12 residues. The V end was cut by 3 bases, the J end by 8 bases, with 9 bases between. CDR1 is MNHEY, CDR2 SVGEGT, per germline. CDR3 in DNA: TGTGCCAGCAGTTATTGGTTGGGTACGCAGTATTTT. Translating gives CASSYWLGTQYF.

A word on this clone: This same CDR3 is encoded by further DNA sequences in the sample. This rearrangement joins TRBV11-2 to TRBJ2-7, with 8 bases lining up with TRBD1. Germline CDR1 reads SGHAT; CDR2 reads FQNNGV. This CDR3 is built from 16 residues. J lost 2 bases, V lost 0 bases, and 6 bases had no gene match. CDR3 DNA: TGTGCCAGCAGCTTAGACTCCGGGACAGGAACCTACGAGCAGTACTTC. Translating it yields CASSLDSGTGTYEQYF.

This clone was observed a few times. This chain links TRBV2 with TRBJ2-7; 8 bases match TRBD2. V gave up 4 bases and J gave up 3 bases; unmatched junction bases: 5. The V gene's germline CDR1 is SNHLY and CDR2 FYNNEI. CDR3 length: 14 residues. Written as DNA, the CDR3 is TGTGCCAGCAGTGGGCTAGCGGGCCTCTACGAGCAGTACTTC. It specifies CASSGLAGLYEQYF.

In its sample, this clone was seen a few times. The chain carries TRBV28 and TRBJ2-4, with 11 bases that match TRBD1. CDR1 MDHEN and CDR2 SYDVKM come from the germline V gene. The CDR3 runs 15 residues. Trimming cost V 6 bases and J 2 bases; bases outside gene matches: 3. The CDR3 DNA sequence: TGTGCCAGCAGCGGACAGGGGGCGACCAAAAACATTCAGTACTTC. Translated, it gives CASSGQGATKNIQYF.

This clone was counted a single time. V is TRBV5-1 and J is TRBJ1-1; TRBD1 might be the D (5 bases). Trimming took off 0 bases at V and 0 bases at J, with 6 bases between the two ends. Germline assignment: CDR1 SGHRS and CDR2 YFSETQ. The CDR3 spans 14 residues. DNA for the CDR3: TGCGCCAGCAGCTTGGGCAGGGTGAACACTGAAGCTTTCTTT. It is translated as CASSLGRVNTEAFF. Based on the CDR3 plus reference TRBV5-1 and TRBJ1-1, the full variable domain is KAGVTQTPRYLIKTRGQQVTLSCSPISGHRSVSWYQQTPGQGLQFLFEYFSETQRNKGNFPGRFSGRQFSNSRSEMNVSTLELGDSALYLCASSLGRVNTEAFFGQGTRLTVV.

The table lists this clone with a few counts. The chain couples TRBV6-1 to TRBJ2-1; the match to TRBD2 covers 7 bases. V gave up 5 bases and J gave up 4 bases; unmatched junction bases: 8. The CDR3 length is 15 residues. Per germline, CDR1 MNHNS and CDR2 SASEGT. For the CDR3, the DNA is TGTGCCAGCAGTAACCCAGGGAGGGGTTACAATGAGCAGTTCTTC. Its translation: CASSNPGRGYNEQFF.

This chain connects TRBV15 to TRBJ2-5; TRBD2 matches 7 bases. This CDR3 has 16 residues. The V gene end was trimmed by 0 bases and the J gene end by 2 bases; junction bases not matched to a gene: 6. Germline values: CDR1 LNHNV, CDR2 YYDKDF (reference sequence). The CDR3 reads CATSRDRAGAQETQYF. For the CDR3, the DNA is TGTGCCACCAGCAGAGATCGGGCGGGAGCGCAAGAGACCCAGTACTTC.

CDR3 coding DNA: TGTGCCAGCAGTACGGACAGGGGGCACAATGAGCAGTTCTTC. Its translation: CASSTDRGHNEQFF. The chain has TRBV27 and TRBJ2-1; TRBD1 aligns across 11 bases. CDR1 is MNHEY and CDR2 is SMNVEV in the germline V gene (reference sequence). V lost 5 bases and J lost 5; bases outside the gene matches: 2. CDR3 length: 14 residues.

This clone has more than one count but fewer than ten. CDR3 protein: CASSSGLVDTQYF. The DNA of the CDR3 is TGTGCCAGCAGTTCTGGGTTAGTGGATACGCAGTATTTT. The chain links TRBV28 to TRBJ2-3; D gene uncertain. Germline V gene lookup returns CDR1 MDHEN and CDR2 SYDVKM. This CDR3 has 13 amino acids. V lost 4 bases and J 6 bases, leaving 11 bases between the germline ends.

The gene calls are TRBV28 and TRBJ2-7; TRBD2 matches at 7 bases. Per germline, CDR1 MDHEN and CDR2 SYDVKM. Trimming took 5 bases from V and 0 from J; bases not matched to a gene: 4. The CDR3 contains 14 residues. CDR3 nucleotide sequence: TGTGCCAGCAGTGAACAGCGGGGCTCCTACGAGCAGTACTTC. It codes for CASSEQRGSYEQYF.

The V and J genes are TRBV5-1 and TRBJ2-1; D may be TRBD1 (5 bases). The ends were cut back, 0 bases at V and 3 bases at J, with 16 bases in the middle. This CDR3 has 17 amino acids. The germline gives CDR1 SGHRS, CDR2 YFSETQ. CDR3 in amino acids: CASSLDPRGSFYNEQFF. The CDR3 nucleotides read TGCGCCAGCAGCTTGGATCCAAGGGGTTCCTTCTACAATGAGCAGTTCTTC.

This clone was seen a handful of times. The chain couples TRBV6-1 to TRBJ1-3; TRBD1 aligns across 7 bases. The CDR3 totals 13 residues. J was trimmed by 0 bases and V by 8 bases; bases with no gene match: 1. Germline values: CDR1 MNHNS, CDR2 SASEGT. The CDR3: CASRQGSGNTIYF. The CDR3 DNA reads TGTGCCAGCCGACAGGGCTCTGGAAACACCATATATTTT.

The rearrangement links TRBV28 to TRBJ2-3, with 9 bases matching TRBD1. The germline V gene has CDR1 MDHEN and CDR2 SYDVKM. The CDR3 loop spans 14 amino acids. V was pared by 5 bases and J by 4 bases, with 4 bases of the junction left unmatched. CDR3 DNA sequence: TGTGCCAGCAGTGGACGACAGGGGGCAGATACGCAGTATTTT. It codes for CASSGRQGADTQYF. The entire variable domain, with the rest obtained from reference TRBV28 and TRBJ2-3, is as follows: DVKVTQSSRYLVKRTGEKVFLECVQDMDHENMFWYRQDPGLGLRLIYFSYDVKMKEKGDIPEGYSVSREKKERFSLILESASTNQTSMYLCASSGRQGADTQYFGPGTRLTVL.

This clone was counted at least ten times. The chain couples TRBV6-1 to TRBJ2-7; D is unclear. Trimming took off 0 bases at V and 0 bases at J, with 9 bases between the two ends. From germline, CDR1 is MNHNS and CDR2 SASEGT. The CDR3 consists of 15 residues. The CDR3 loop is CASSEAAVRSYEQYF. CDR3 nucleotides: TGTGCCAGCAGTGAAGCGGCAGTTCGCTCCTACGAGCAGTACTTC.

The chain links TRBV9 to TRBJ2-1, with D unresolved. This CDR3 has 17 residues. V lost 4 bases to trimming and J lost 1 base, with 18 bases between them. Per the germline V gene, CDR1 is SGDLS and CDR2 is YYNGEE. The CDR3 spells CASSLGHPSSSYNEQFF. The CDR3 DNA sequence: TGTGCCAGCAGCCTGGGCCACCCAAGTAGTTCCTACAATGAGCAGTTCTTC.

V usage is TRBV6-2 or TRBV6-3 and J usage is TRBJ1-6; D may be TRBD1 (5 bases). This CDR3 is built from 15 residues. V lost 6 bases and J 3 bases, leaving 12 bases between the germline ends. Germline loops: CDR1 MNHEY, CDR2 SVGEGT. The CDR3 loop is CASRPPGDYNSPLHF. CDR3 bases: TGTGCCAGCAGACCTCCGGGGGACTATAATTCACCCCTCCACTTT.

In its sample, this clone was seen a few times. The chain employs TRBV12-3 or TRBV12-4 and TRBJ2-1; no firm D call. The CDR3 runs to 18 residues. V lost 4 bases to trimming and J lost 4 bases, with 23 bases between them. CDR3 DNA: TGTGCCAGCAGTTCCCCCCTAGGGCCGACCTTACCTTACAATGAGCAGTTCTTC. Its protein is CASSSPLGPTLPYNEQFF.

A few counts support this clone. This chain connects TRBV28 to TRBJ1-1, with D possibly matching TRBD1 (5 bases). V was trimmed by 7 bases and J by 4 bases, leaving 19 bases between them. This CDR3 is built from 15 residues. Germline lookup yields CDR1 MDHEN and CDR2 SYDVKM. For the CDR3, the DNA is TGTGCCAGCAACCTTCCAAGCCCCCAGGGCACTGAAGCTTTCTTT. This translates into CASNLPSPQGTEAFF.

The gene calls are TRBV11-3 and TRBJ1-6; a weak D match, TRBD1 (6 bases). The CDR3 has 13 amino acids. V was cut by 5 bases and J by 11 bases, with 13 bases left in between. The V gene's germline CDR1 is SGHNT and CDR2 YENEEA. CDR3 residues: CASSAQTGTPLHF. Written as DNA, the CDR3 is TGTGCCAGCAGCGCCCAGACAGGCACACCCCTCCACTTT.

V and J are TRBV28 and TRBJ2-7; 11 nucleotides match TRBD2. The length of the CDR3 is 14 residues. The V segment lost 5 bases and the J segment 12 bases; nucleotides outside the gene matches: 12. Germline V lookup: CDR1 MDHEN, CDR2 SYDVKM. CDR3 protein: CASSKTSGSYRLYF. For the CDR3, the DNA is TGTGCCAGCAGTAAAACTAGCGGGAGCTATCGTCTGTACTTC.

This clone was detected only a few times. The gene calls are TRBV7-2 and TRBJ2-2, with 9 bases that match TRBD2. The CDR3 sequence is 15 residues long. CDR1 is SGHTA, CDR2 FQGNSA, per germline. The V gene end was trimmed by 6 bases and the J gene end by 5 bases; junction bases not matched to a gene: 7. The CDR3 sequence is CASRWLAGNTGELFF. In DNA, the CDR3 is TGTGCCAGCAGATGGCTAGCGGGAAATACCGGGGAGCTGTTTTTT.

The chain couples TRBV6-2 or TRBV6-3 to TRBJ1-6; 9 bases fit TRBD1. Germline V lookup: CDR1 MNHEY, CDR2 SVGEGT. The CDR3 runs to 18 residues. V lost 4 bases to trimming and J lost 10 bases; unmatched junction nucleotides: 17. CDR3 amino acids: CASSFTPATGGRGSPLHF. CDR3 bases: TGTGCCAGCAGTTTCACACCCGCGACAGGGGGAAGGGGGTCACCCCTCCACTTT.

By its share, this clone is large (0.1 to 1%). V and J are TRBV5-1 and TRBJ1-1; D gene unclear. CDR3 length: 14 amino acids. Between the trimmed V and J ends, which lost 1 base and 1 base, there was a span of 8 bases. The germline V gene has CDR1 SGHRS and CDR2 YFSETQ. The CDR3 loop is CASSLWPGNTEAFF. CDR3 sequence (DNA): TGCGCCAGCAGCTTGTGGCCGGGGAACACTGAAGCTTTCTTT.

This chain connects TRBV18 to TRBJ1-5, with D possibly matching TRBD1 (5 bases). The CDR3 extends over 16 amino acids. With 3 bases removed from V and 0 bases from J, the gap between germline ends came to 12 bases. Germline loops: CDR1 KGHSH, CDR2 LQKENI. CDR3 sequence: CASSPQGPYSNQPQHF. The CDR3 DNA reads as TGTGCCAGCTCACCTCAGGGACCTTATAGCAATCAGCCCCAGCATTTT.

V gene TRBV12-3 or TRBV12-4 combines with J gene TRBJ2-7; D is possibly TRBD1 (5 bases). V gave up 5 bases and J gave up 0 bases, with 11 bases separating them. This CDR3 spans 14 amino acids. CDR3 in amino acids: CASSLRQNSYEQYF. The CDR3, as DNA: TGTGCCAGCAGTCTTCGACAGAACTCCTACGAGCAGTACTTC.

The CDR3 nucleotides read TGTGCCAGCAGTTTGACAGGAAACACCGGGGAGCTGTTTTTT. This encodes CASSLTGNTGELFF. This rearrangement joins TRBV12-3 or TRBV12-4 to TRBJ2-2; the D gene is possibly TRBD1 (6 bases). The CDR3 extends over 14 amino acids. Trimming left V 3 bases short and J 2 bases short, with 7 bases between.